A selection of T cell receptor beta chains follows, all from one sample in a study of long-term antiretroviral therapy in people with HIV. TCRdb's table, derived via immunoSEQ multiplex PCR, lists solely in-frame clones and lacks some. The sample shows 30,000 to 40,000 clones, around 85% of them seen only once. The material sequenced was unsorted PBMCs, taken 1.5 years after starting antiretroviral therapy. These receptors all stem from a man between 18 and 29 years old with HIV. The conserved cysteine and the conserved F or W are not part of the CDR3 here. Fields, in order: D gene, V gene, J gene, CDR3 protein. D genes are given only for firm matches.

TRBD2	TRBV7-9	TRBJ2-2	ASSAGLAGGNTGELF
TRBD2	TRBV5-1	TRBJ2-1	ASSLVLAGVNEQF
.	TRBV29-1	TRBJ2-5	SVEGSHETQY
.	TRBV5-4	TRBJ2-5	ASSLGKLQETQY
TRBD2	TRBV4-1	TRBJ2-5	ASSVGTSGSIETQY
.	TRBV5-6	TRBJ2-5	ASSLGTVTQY
.	TRBV29-1	TRBJ2-5	SGRGGAGETQY
.	TRBV11-1	TRBJ1-1	ASSLRAGRNTEAF
TRBD1	TRBV5-6	TRBJ2-1	ASSSNRGYEQF
.	TRBV4-3	TRBJ2-2	ASSQDTTGIGELF
.	TRBV7-9	TRBJ1-1	ASSLGREGGTEAF
.	TRBV9	TRBJ2-3	ASSVLGREDTQY
.	TRBV29-1	TRBJ2-2	SGGPGQNTGELF
TRBD1	TRBV4-1	TRBJ1-1	ASSRPDREGTEAF
.	TRBV7-8	TRBJ1-5	ASSSGTSRQPQH
.	TRBV28	TRBJ2-2	ASSFRINGGELF
.	TRBV28	TRBJ2-3	ASIHQDGTDTQY
TRBD1	TRBV19	TRBJ2-3	ASRGTVTDTQY
.	TRBV4-2	TRBJ1-2	ASSQVVDTMSYGYT
.	TRBV5-6	TRBJ2-7	ASSSLASPSYEQY
TRBD1	TRBV2	TRBJ1-2	ASSSGQGLYGYT
.	TRBV7-9	TRBJ1-1	ASSLALGDSTEAF
.	TRBV4-1	TRBJ2-5	ASSQDAGTRQGETQY
.	TRBV28	TRBJ1-2	ASSNRGYGYT
TRBD1	TRBV28	TRBJ2-5	ASSRKGAWETQY
TRBD2	TRBV14	TRBJ2-4	ASSKGPLAGKNIQY
.	TRBV6-4	TRBJ1-5	ASSDQAGPNQPQH
.	TRBV4-1	TRBJ2-3	ASSPPGGDTQY
TRBD1	TRBV29-1	TRBJ2-2	SVVQGMTGELF
.	TRBV7-8	TRBJ2-7	ASSLPGTYEQY
.	TRBV7-9	TRBJ1-2	ASSLEGQGEGYT
.	TRBV5-1	TRBJ2-7	ASSYDWPDFEQY
.	TRBV6-6	TRBJ1-5	ASSTPLGQRNQPQH
TRBD2	TRBV7-7	TRBJ2-3	ASSLGLAAFTDTQY
TRBD1	TRBV12-5	TRBJ2-2	ASGLPGQGPSNTGELF
.	TRBV10-3	TRBJ2-3	AIGGTANTDTQY
TRBD1	TRBV27	TRBJ2-1	ASSSVGGYEQF
.	TRBV28	TRBJ2-1	ASSFIRGRNNEQF
TRBD2	TRBV27	TRBJ2-7	ASSFGLDYEQY
TRBD2	TRBV27	TRBJ2-2	ASRPLRVAGGLFTGELF
.	TRBV9	TRBJ2-6	ASSVAQGNFLSGANVLT
.	TRBV6-5	TRBJ1-1	ASRSLGGSTEAF
.	TRBV6-5	TRBJ2-1	ASSYGRGNEQF
.	TRBV7-9	TRBJ2-3	ASRAGTDTQY
TRBD2	TRBV12-5	TRBJ2-1	ASGLRTRGDNEQF
.	TRBV2	TRBJ1-1	ASNFDSPTEAF
.	TRBV19	TRBJ1-3	ASNQPGNTIY
.	TRBV27	TRBJ2-2	ASSLLGGIGTGELF
.	TRBV6-6	TRBJ1-5	ASSYPGSGGPQPQH
.	TRBV18	TRBJ1-5	ASSPQRGDQPQH
TRBD2	TRBV28	TRBJ2-1	ASTLGGRPYNEQF
TRBD1	TRBV7-2	TRBJ2-7	ASSSRTGLGLGDEQY
.	TRBV11-1	TRBJ2-7	ASSLGRTYEQY